The 7 T cell receptor beta chains given below trace back to one sample, sequenced in a study of cytomegalovirus exposure and HLA in healthy donors (dated by TCRdb to 2015 to 2018). Receptor libraries were prepared by the immunoSEQ multiplex PCR assay. The multiplex PCR relied on a mix of 60 forward primers for TCR Vbeta segments and 13 reverse primers for TCR Jbeta segments. This is the immuneACCESS table as TCRdb keeps it, with only in-frame sequences that have V and J called. A part of the clones is gone; compared with another copy, unresolved V genes explain less than half, and the rest is unexplained. For this sample the table gives roughly 100,000 clones, of which roughly 80% were detected only once. Of the sample, 6% to 8% is held by the ten largest clones. Sequences were obtained from PBMCs. Source of these receptors: a young man in good health and CMV-seropositive.

This clone is a singleton in its sample. The chain recombines TRBV7-9 with TRBJ1-2; D might be TRBD1 (6 bases). CDR1 is SEHNR, CDR2 FQNEAQ, per germline (reference sequence). V was trimmed by 0 bases and J by 3 bases, leaving 14 bases between them. This CDR3 is built from 16 residues. CDR3 residues: CASSLARDIGDYGYTF. The CDR3, as DNA: TGTGCCAGCAGCTTAGCCCGGGACATTGGGGACTATGGCTACACCTTC.

This clone was seen more than once but under ten times. The CDR3 bases are TGTGCCAGCAGTAACGGGGGACCTTTCACAGATACGCAGTATTTT. This sequence encodes CASSNGGPFTDTQYF. This rearrangement joins TRBV6-5 to TRBJ2-3, with a tentative D call TRBD2 (6 bases). Germline values: CDR1 MNHEY, CDR2 SVGAGI. V gave up 5 bases and J gave up 2 bases, with 14 bases separating them. This CDR3 has 15 amino acids.

This clone appeared a few times. This sequence joins TRBV21-1 and TRBJ2-7; the D segment call TRBD1 is taken from the table without a DNA check. TRBV21-1 is listed as a pseudogene. The CDR3 runs to 15 residues. Here the CDR3 reads CASSKGRDRGLEQYF. CDR3 DNA: TGTGCCAGCAGCAAAGGCCGGGACAGGGGGCTCGAGCAGTACTTC.

This clone was recorded once. This rearrangement joins TRBV28 to TRBJ1-3; 7 nucleotides align to TRBD1. Germline assignment: CDR1 MDHEN and CDR2 SYDVKM. V trimming: 4 bases; J trimming: 2 bases; junction bases outside the gene matches: 5. CDR3 length equals 15 residues. The CDR3 DNA sequence: TGTGCCAGCAGTTGGGACAGCACCACTGGAAACACCATATATTTT. Its protein product is CASSWDSTTGNTIYF.

The V and J genes are TRBV5-1 and TRBJ2-2; 15 bases are a match to TRBD2. From germline, CDR1 is SGHRS and CDR2 YFSETQ. This CDR3 is built from 16 residues. The V and J ends lost 3 bases and 6 bases, in that order; junction bases with no gene match: 3. CDR3 protein: CASSSRTSGGAGELFF. The CDR3 DNA is TGCGCCAGCAGCTCCCGGACTAGCGGGGGGGCCGGGGAGCTGTTTTTT.

This clone was recorded once. At one boundary the junction diverges from the germline segment, which might be a read error. This chain connects TRBV13 to TRBJ2-4; TRBD2 is a possible D gene (5 bases). CDR1 and CDR2 from the germline V gene are PRHDT and FYEKMQ (reference sequence). This CDR3 spans 13 amino acids. CDR3 amino acids: CASGFGIQNIQYF. CDR3 nucleotide sequence: TGTGCCAGCGGCTTCGGGATCCAAAACATTCAGTACTTC.

The V gene is TRBV5-1, the J gene TRBJ2-3; 8 bases fit TRBD2. J was trimmed by 2 bases and V by 7 bases; bases with no gene match: 3. Germline lookup yields CDR1 SGHRS and CDR2 YFSETQ. The CDR3 length is 13 residues. DNA for the CDR3: TGCGCCAGCTCGGGACTAGACACAGATACGCAGTATTTT. Protein: CASSGLDTDTQYF.